Reported below is one T cell receptor beta chain. This specimen includes other DNA sequences encoding the same CDR3. V dropped 1 base and J dropped 2 bases, with 8 bases sitting between them. The CDR3 loop spans 14 amino acids. Germline V gene lookup returns CDR1 LNHDA and CDR2 SQIVND (reference sequence). The sample originates from a study of blood T cell repertoires in COVID-19. Study details: There were acute and convalescent COVID-19 samples, and they came from the United States, Italy and Spain. T cells, B-cell-depleted T cells, or PBMCs supplied cDNA or gDNA.

Recruited during active infection, patients (from Seattle) were subsequently followed longitudinally. In the source study's methods: From reference gene primer amplification, estimates of nucleated cell counts were derived. Using immunoSEQ multiplex PCR, the repertoire was profiled, and TCRdb retains in-frame clones only, with some absent. That table is the source of V, J and clone size, and D and trimming were worked out from the DNA. The sample holds approximately 250,000 clones; around nine tenths are singletons and the top ten take around 13%. The chain couples TRBV19 to TRBJ1-2; D uncertain. The sequenced sample was peripheral blood. The clonotype was recovered from a woman aged 70-85 years with COVID-19, enrolled during active disease. As DNA, the CDR3 is TGTGCCAGTAGTATAGGAGGCGCAAACTATGGCTACACCTTC. It specifies CASSIGGANYGYTF.